The rows below give T cell receptor beta chains drawn from one sample of a study of blood T cell repertoires in COVID-19. The data were produced by immunoSEQ multiplex PCR, yet TCRdb's version contains in-frame clones alone and is incomplete. The repertoire has some 320,000 clones, 85% of them found once; the top ten carry approximately 7.6%. Sequenced material: peripheral blood. These receptors were collected from a human donor in a cohort sampled during active COVID-19. Both conserved end residues are part of each CDR3. D genes are given only for firm matches. Expanded clones are given a class, and other clones once, few, many or no size at all.

V gene: TRBV6-1
J gene: TRBJ1-2
D gene: .
clone size: once
CDR3 protein: CASSETGPLGYTF
CDR3 DNA: TGTGCCAGCAGTGAAACAGGCCCCTTGGGCTACACCTTC

V gene: TRBV24-1
J gene: TRBJ1-1
D gene: TRBD1
clone size: few
CDR3 protein: CATSDSGGLSEAFF
CDR3 DNA: TGTGCCACCAGTGACTCAGGGGGACTTTCTGAAGCTTTCTTT

V gene: TRBV20-1
J gene: TRBJ1-2
D gene: .
clone size: .
CDR3 protein: CSAGTWTGYTF
CDR3 DNA: TGCAGTGCTGGGACATGGACTGGCTACACCTTC

V gene: TRBV7-9
J gene: TRBJ1-1
D gene: .
clone size: .
CDR3 protein: CASSPGLGSNTEAFF
CDR3 DNA: TGTGCCAGCAGCCCGGGACTTGGTTCGAACACTGAAGCTTTCTTT

V gene: TRBV30
J gene: TRBJ1-3
D gene: .
clone size: .
CDR3 protein: CAWRSSGNTIYF
CDR3 DNA: TGTGCCTGGCGTAGCTCTGGAAACACCATATATTTT

V gene: TRBV24-1
J gene: TRBJ1-1
D gene: TRBD1
clone size: .
CDR3 protein: CATSQTRQGTSNTEAFF
CDR3 DNA: TGTGCCACCAGTCAGACCCGACAGGGGACCTCGAACACTGAAGCTTTCTTT

V gene: TRBV7-9
J gene: TRBJ2-7
D gene: .
clone size: once
CDR3 protein: CASSLAQGTYEQYF
CDR3 DNA: TGTGCCAGCAGCTTAGCGCAGGGAACCTACGAGCAGTACTTC

V gene: TRBV18
J gene: TRBJ1-6
D gene: TRBD1
clone size: few
CDR3 protein: CASSPLGQGESPLHF
CDR3 DNA: TGTGCCAGCTCACCCCTAGGTCAGGGGGAATCACCCCTCCACTTT

V gene: TRBV10-1
J gene: TRBJ1-1
D gene: TRBD1
clone size: few
CDR3 protein: CASSYGTEPNTEAFF
CDR3 DNA: TGCGCCAGCAGTTACGGGACAGAGCCGAACACTGAAGCTTTCTTT

V gene: TRBV7-8
J gene: TRBJ2-1
D gene: .
clone size: .
CDR3 protein: CASSLEQAQGNEQFF
CDR3 DNA: TGTGCCAGCAGCTTAGAACAGGCCCAGGGAAATGAGCAGTTCTTC

V gene: TRBV18
J gene: TRBJ1-3
D gene: TRBD1
clone size: .
CDR3 protein: CASSATDRAQGNTIYF
CDR3 DNA: TGTGCCAGCTCAGCGACCGACAGGGCGCAAGGAAACACCATATATTTT

V gene: TRBV5-1
J gene: TRBJ1-1
D gene: .
clone size: .
CDR3 protein: CASSPGTSGPEAFF
CDR3 DNA: TGCGCCAGCAGCCCGGGGACTTCAGGCCCTGAAGCTTTCTTT

V gene: TRBV5-5
J gene: TRBJ2-7
D gene: .
clone size: .
CDR3 protein: CASSFRRGTEIYEQYF
CDR3 DNA: TGTGCCAGCAGCTTTAGGCGGGGCACCGAGATCTACGAGCAGTACTTC

V gene: TRBV6-5
J gene: TRBJ2-7
D gene: TRBD1
clone size: .
CDR3 protein: CASSYRDRGSYEQYF
CDR3 DNA: TGTGCCAGCAGTTACCGTGACAGGGGCTCCTACGAGCAGTACTTC

V gene: TRBV5-8
J gene: TRBJ1-2
D gene: TRBD1
clone size: .
CDR3 protein: CASSRTGAGGYTF
CDR3 DNA: TGTGCCAGCAGCAGGACAGGGGCCGGCGGCTACACCTTC

V gene: TRBV30
J gene: TRBJ1-4
D gene: TRBD1
clone size: .
CDR3 protein: CAWSPTGAANEKLFF
CDR3 DNA: TGTGCCTGGAGTCCTACAGGGGCCGCTAATGAAAAACTGTTTTTT

V gene: TRBV27
J gene: TRBJ2-1
D gene: .
clone size: .
CDR3 protein: CASSALGTGNNEQFF
CDR3 DNA: TGTGCCAGCAGTGCCCTTGGGACTGGGAACAATGAGCAGTTCTTC

V gene: TRBV11-2
J gene: TRBJ2-3
D gene: .
clone size: .
CDR3 protein: CASSLALRMSVHTDTQYF
CDR3 DNA: TGTGCCAGCAGCTTAGCCCTCCGGATGAGCGTTCACACAGATACGCAGTATTTT

V gene: TRBV7-9
J gene: TRBJ1-4
D gene: .
clone size: .
CDR3 protein: CASSLYKGQANEKLFF
CDR3 DNA: TGTGCCAGCAGCTTATATAAAGGCCAGGCGAATGAAAAACTGTTTTTT

V gene: TRBV9
J gene: TRBJ2-3
D gene: TRBD2
clone size: .
CDR3 protein: CASSRLAAGGPTQYF
CDR3 DNA: TGTGCCAGCAGCCGCTTGGCGGCGGGGGGTCCTACGCAGTATTTT

V gene: TRBV7-9
J gene: TRBJ2-5
D gene: TRBD1
clone size: .
CDR3 protein: CASSGTEETQYF
CDR3 DNA: TGTGCCAGCAGCGGGACAGAAGAGACCCAGTACTTC

V gene: TRBV6-5
J gene: TRBJ2-7
D gene: .
clone size: .
CDR3 protein: CASSYSTSGSYEQYF
CDR3 DNA: TGTGCCAGCAGTTACTCGACATCGGGGTCCTACGAGCAGTACTTC

V gene: TRBV7-9
J gene: TRBJ1-1
D gene: .
clone size: .
CDR3 protein: CASSLPQGTAFF
CDR3 DNA: TGTGCCAGCAGCTTGCCACAGGGTACCGCTTTCTTT

V gene: TRBV11-3
J gene: TRBJ1-1
D gene: .
clone size: .
CDR3 protein: CASSPTDLTEAFF
CDR3 DNA: TGTGCCAGCAGCCCGACAGATCTTACTGAAGCTTTCTTT

V gene: TRBV14
J gene: TRBJ1-2
D gene: .
clone size: .
CDR3 protein: CASSQDEANGYTF
CDR3 DNA: TGTGCCAGCAGCCAAGATGAGGCGAATGGCTACACCTTC

V gene: TRBV18
J gene: TRBJ1-1
D gene: TRBD1
clone size: .
CDR3 protein: CASSHGQVKNTEAFF
CDR3 DNA: TGTGCCAGCTCCCACGGACAGGTTAAGAACACTGAAGCTTTCTTT

V gene: TRBV7-9
J gene: TRBJ1-2
D gene: .
clone size: .
CDR3 protein: CASSLDRHYGYTF
CDR3 DNA: TGTGCCAGCAGCTTAGACAGGCACTATGGCTACACCTTC

V gene: TRBV5-1
J gene: TRBJ2-5
D gene: TRBD1
clone size: .
CDR3 protein: CASSSRTGPGTQYF
CDR3 DNA: TGCGCCAGCAGCTCCCGGACAGGGCCAGGGACCCAGTACTTC

V gene: TRBV6-5
J gene: TRBJ2-3
D gene: TRBD2
clone size: .
CDR3 protein: CASSYVRGGVTDTQYF
CDR3 DNA: TGTGCCAGCAGTTATGTGCGGGGGGGTGTTACAGATACGCAGTATTTT